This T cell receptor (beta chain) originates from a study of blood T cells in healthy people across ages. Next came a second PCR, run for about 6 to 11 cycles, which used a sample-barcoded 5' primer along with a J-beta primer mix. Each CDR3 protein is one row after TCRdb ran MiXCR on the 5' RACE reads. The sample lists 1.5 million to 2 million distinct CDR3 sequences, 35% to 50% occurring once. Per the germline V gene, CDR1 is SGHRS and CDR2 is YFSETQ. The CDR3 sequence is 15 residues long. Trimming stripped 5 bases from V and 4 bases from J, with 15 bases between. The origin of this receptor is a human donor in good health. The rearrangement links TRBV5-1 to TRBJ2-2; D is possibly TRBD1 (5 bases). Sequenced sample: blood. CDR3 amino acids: CASRDTSQSTGELFF. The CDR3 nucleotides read TGCGCCAGCAGGGACACGAGTCAAAGCACCGGGGAGCTGTTTTTT.